Sequencing of this T cell receptor beta chain was carried out in a study of blood T cells in healthy people across ages. The CDR3 length is 15 residues. The germline CDR1 and CDR2 sequences are SGHTA and FQGNSA. V lost 3 bases and J lost 0, with 8 bases in between. Then a second PCR, running roughly 7 to 11 cycles, was carried out with a sample-barcoded 5' primer and a J-beta primer mix. TCRdb re-called the 5' RACE reads through MiXCR, storing one row per CDR3 protein. The sample holds under 2,000,000 distinct CDR3 sequences, 49% seen once. Each donor had roughly 10 milliliters of peripheral blood drawn.

This sequence originates from a woman in her thirties or forties in good health. The sample consisted of blood. V gene TRBV7-2 combines with J gene TRBJ2-2, with D unclear. The CDR3 here is CASSFRPTNTGELFF. The CDR3 nucleotides read TGTGCCAGCAGCTTTCGCCCGACGAACACCGGGGAGCTGTTTTTT.